This T cell receptor (beta chain) was captured in a study of cytomegalovirus exposure and HLA in healthy donors. The germline V gene encodes CDR1 LGHNA and CDR2 YNFKEQ. The V end lost 1 base, the J end lost 4 bases, and 16 bases lay between the germline ends. There are 16 residues in the CDR3. A multiplex PCR was run with 60 Vbeta primers and 13 Jbeta primers. The method was immunoSEQ multiplex PCR; TCRdb's version includes in-frame clones alone and lacks a portion of them. The table shows about 120,000 clones, with over 65% occurring only once. The genes are TRBV4-2 and TRBJ1-2; tentative D call: TRBD1 (6 bases). This TCR was recovered from a woman in her 30s in good health and CMV-seropositive. The sample comprised PBMCs. In DNA, the CDR3 is TGTGCCAGCAGCCAAGTCTGGGACACCGTGGGCTATGGCTACACCTTC. Protein: CASSQVWDTVGYGYTF.